What follows are 29 T cell receptor beta chains derived from one specimen sequenced in a study of shared clonotypes between healthy human individuals. Naive CD8 isolation took CD45RO-negative cells positively selected for CCR7 and excluded terminally differentiated effector memory CD45RA+ cells. The protocol was immunoSEQ multiplex PCR, while the TCRdb copy is restricted to in-frame clones and leaves out a portion. The sample lists about 1.9 million clones; roughly 95% were seen once. The sequenced sample consisted of naive CD8+ T cells from PBMCs. These receptors came from a man between 18 and 35 years old in good health. Some clones in this sample may be carry-over from other donors' samples.

The chain is built from TRBV7-6 and TRBJ2-7; 9 bases fit TRBD1. CDR3 length equals 17 residues. Germline V lookup: CDR1 SGHVS, CDR2 FNYEAQ. The V gene end was trimmed by 3 bases and the J gene end by 0 bases; junction bases not matched to a gene: 9. The CDR3 is CASSFDRGQGLSYEQYF. CDR3 sequence (DNA): TGTGCCAGCAGCTTTGACCGTGGACAGGGGCTCTCCTACGAGCAGTACTTC.

The V and J genes are TRBV11-3 and TRBJ2-1; 11 bases line up with TRBD2. The ends lost 4 bases at V and 9 bases at J; junction bases unmatched: 14. Germline V CDR1 and CDR2: SGHNT, YENEEA. The CDR3 consists of 17 residues. In DNA, the CDR3 is TGTGCCAGCAGCTCCCGTGGGGATAGCGGGAGGGCCGGTGAGCAGTTCTTC. Translated, it gives CASSSRGDSGRAGEQFF.

The V and J genes are TRBV7-2 and TRBJ2-1; TRBD2 agrees at 14 bases. The ends lost 7 bases at V and 6 bases at J; junction bases unmatched: 8. CDR3 length: 16 amino acids. Germline-derived CDR1 and CDR2 are SGHTA and FQGNSA. CDR3: CASTVSGTSGGNEQFF. The CDR3 nucleotides read TGTGCCAGCACCGTTTCCGGGACTAGCGGGGGCAATGAGCAGTTCTTC.

The chain uses TRBV7-2 and TRBJ2-1; 10 bases fit TRBD1. Germline-derived CDR1 and CDR2 are SGHTA and FQGNSA. The CDR3 spans 14 residues. The junction had 4 bases not matched to a gene; V was cut back by 4 bases and J by 7 bases. The CDR3 loop reads CASSSRDRGNEQFF. The CDR3 DNA is TGTGCCAGCAGCTCAAGGGACAGGGGAAATGAGCAGTTCTTC.

The V and J genes are TRBV27 and TRBJ2-7, with D possibly matching TRBD2 (6 bases). The ends were cut back, 6 bases at V and 2 bases at J, with 17 bases in the middle. The germline gives CDR1 MNHEY, CDR2 SMNVEV (reference sequence). This CDR3 region has 15 residues. CDR3 region: CASRLRAGEPYEQYF. CDR3 in DNA: TGTGCCAGCAGACTCCGAGCGGGTGAGCCCTACGAGCAGTACTTC.

The chain links TRBV7-9 to TRBJ2-1; the match to TRBD1 covers 11 bases. CDR1 is SEHNR, CDR2 FQNEAQ, per germline (reference sequence). The CDR3 covers 17 residues. The junction had 11 bases not matched to a gene; V was cut back by 5 bases and J by 5 bases. This CDR3 reads CASSARTGGASDNEQFF. The CDR3 DNA reads TGTGCCAGCAGCGCCAGGACAGGGGGCGCGTCGGACAATGAGCAGTTCTTC.

The gene calls are TRBV6-6 and TRBJ2-1, with TRBD2 matching 8 bases. The V gene's germline CDR1 is MNHNY and CDR2 SVGAGI (reference sequence). The trim removed 5 bases at V and 1 base at J, leaving 1 base unmatched. CDR3 length: 14 amino acids. The CDR3, as DNA: TGTGCCAGCAGTGTAGCGGGGTCCTACAATGAGCAGTTCTTC. Residues: CASSVAGSYNEQFF.

The chain employs TRBV5-4 and TRBJ2-1, with 8 bases identical to TRBD2. CDR1 is SGHNT, CDR2 YYREEE, per germline (reference sequence). V shed 4 bases and J 8 bases; nucleotides not matched to a gene: 17. CDR3 size: 17 residues. The DNA for the CDR3 is TGTGCCAGCAGCCAACCTACAGCGGGAGAGCTCCCAGATGAGCAGTTCTTC. Translated: CASSQPTAGELPDEQFF.

This clone was found once. The chain links TRBV4-1 to TRBJ2-7, with TRBD2 identical over 7 bases. V was pared by 4 bases and J by 1 base, with 13 bases of the junction left unmatched. The CDR3 consists of 17 residues. Germline values: CDR1 MGHRA, CDR2 YSYEKL. The DNA for the CDR3 is TGCGCCAGCAGCCCCCTGAGTTTGGCGGGAGTGTCCTACGAGCAGTACTTC. Its translation is CASSPLSLAGVSYEQYF.

The chain combines TRBV19 with TRBJ2-2; 7 bases match TRBD2. J lost 0 bases, V lost 10 bases, and 5 bases had no gene match. The CDR3 consists of 14 residues. Germline loops: CDR1 LNHDA, CDR2 SQIVND (reference sequence). This CDR3 reads CATERGTNTGELFF. The CDR3 DNA follows: TGTGCCACGGAGCGGGGTACGAACACCGGGGAGCTGTTTTTT.

The chain couples TRBV7-9 to TRBJ1-1; no clear D. The germline V and J ends were trimmed by 6 bases and 6 bases, with 8 bases remaining between them. From germline, CDR1 is SEHNR and CDR2 FQNEAQ (reference sequence). This CDR3 contains 11 residues. The CDR3 region is CASRIVPEAFF. The CDR3 DNA is TGTGCCAGCAGAATCGTTCCTGAAGCTTTCTTT.

The chain uses TRBV6-5 and TRBJ2-7; D gene ambiguous. The CDR3 has 13 residues. Germline V lookup: CDR1 MNHEY, CDR2 SVGAGI. V was pared by 1 base and J by 2 bases, with 6 bases between. CDR3 sequence: CASSYYRTYEQYF. CDR3 DNA sequence: TGTGCCAGCAGTTACTACCGCACCTACGAGCAGTACTTC.

The chain links TRBV6-1 to TRBJ1-5; 10 bases match TRBD1. V lost 5 bases and J lost 5; bases outside the gene matches: 6. Germline V gene sequence: CDR1 MNHNS, CDR2 SASEGT. The CDR3 contains 15 residues. In DNA form, the CDR3 reads TGTGCCAGCAGTCCCGGACAGGGGGGCTATCAGCCCCAGCATTTT. It codes for CASSPGQGGYQPQHF.

This clone was counted a single time. CDR3: CASSQAAGEGDQETQYF. CDR3 coding DNA: TGCGCCAGCAGCCAAGCAGCCGGCGAGGGGGACCAAGAGACCCAGTACTTC. V and J are TRBV4-1 and TRBJ2-5, with D possibly matching TRBD1 (6 bases). The germline gives CDR1 MGHRA, CDR2 YSYEKL. V was clipped by 1 base and J by 0 bases, with 15 bases between them. The CDR3 covers 17 residues.

V usage is TRBV23-1 and J usage is TRBJ2-5; TRBD1 aligns across 12 bases. TRBV23-1 falls under the ORF class, with uncertain function. CDR3 length equals 16 residues. The V segment lost 8 bases and the J segment 5 bases; nucleotides outside the gene matches: 12. CDR3 amino acids: CASEGDRDRGRETQYF. DNA for the CDR3: TGCGCCAGCGAGGGGGACCGGGACAGGGGGCGGGAGACCCAGTACTTC.

CDR3 amino acids: CASSWGQGRKETQYF. DNA for the CDR3: TGCGCCAGCAGCTGGGGACAGGGTAGAAAAGAGACCCAGTACTTC. The chain couples TRBV5-1 to TRBJ2-5; TRBD1 aligns across 9 bases. Germline-derived CDR1 and CDR2 are SGHRS and YFSETQ. V lost 3 bases and J lost 3; bases outside the gene matches: 6. This CDR3 region has 15 residues.

In this sample, this clone turned up once. The V call is TRBV7-8, the J call TRBJ2-7; 12 bases match TRBD1. The CDR3 totals 15 residues. Germline loops: CDR1 SGHVS, CDR2 FQNEAQ. V gave up 5 bases and J gave up 3 bases; unmatched junction bases: 5. CDR3 nucleotide sequence: TGTGCCAGCAGCCTGGGACAGGGGGCCAACTACGAGCAGTACTTC. This encodes CASSLGQGANYEQYF.

The rearrangement joins TRBV28 to TRBJ2-7; a weak D match, TRBD2 (6 bases). The CDR3 runs to 14 residues. The V gene's germline CDR1 is MDHEN and CDR2 SYDVKM. V was trimmed by 6 bases and J by 5 bases, leaving 17 bases between them. CDR3 residues: CASSPWERADEQYF. The CDR3 DNA follows: TGTGCCAGCAGCCCCTGGGAGCGGGCTGACGAGCAGTACTTC.

This clone was counted once. CDR3 sequence reads: CASSQDLAPSSYEQYF. Written as DNA, the CDR3 is TGTGCCAGCAGCCAAGATCTAGCGCCGAGCTCCTACGAGCAGTACTTC. The chain links TRBV14 to TRBJ2-7; tentative D call: TRBD2 (6 bases). The V gene lost 0 bases and the J gene lost 0 bases, with 12 bases spanning the gap. This CDR3 is built from 16 residues. Germline CDR1 SGHDN, CDR2 FVKESK.

V usage is TRBV15 and J usage is TRBJ2-7; D gene ambiguous. Per germline, CDR1 LNHNV and CDR2 YYDKDF (reference sequence). Trimming left V 1 base short and J 6 bases short, with 19 bases between. The CDR3 has 16 amino acids. CDR3 sequence reads: CATSRGMGGHLGEQYF. CDR3 DNA: TGTGCCACCAGCAGAGGGATGGGTGGGCATTTAGGCGAGCAGTACTTC.

The chain uses TRBV4-1 and TRBJ2-3; D unresolved. The CDR3 is 12 amino acids. The V end lost 1 base, the J end lost 6 bases, and 5 bases lay between the germline ends. The germline CDR1 and CDR2 sequences are MGHRA and YSYEKL. CDR3 region: CASSQVEDTQYF. CDR3 sequence (DNA): TGCGCCAGCAGCCAAGTCGAGGATACGCAGTATTTT.

The chain is built from TRBV28 and TRBJ1-2; D call uncertain. Germline loops: CDR1 MDHEN, CDR2 SYDVKM. The CDR3 sequence is 14 residues long. Trimming pared 6 bases from V and 3 bases from J, leaving 14 bases between. The DNA for the CDR3 is TGTGCCAGCAGAGCTCTGGGGTCGTACTATGGCTACACCTTC. Its protein is CASRALGSYYGYTF.

The chain links TRBV21-1 to TRBJ2-3; the table's D call, TRBD2, has no DNA check behind it. TRBV21-1 is labeled a pseudogene. The CDR3 has 17 residues. The CDR3 is CASSLPTGGSGTDTQYF. CDR3 DNA: TGTGCCAGCAGCCTACCTACGGGCGGGAGTGGAACAGATACGCAGTATTTT.

This rearrangement joins TRBV18 to TRBJ1-2, with D possibly being TRBD1 (5 bases). Germline CDR1 is KGHSH and CDR2 is LQKENI. This CDR3 region has 14 residues. V was pared by 3 bases and J by 4 bases, with 12 bases between. The DNA for the CDR3 is TGTGCCAGCTCACCCCGGGACTTCGCCTATGGCTACACCTTC. This gives the protein CASSPRDFAYGYTF.

This clone was recorded once. The chain recombines TRBV28 with TRBJ1-2, with TRBD1 identical over 7 bases. The CDR3 contains 15 residues. Germline values: CDR1 MDHEN, CDR2 SYDVKM. The V gene end was trimmed by 7 bases and the J gene end by 5 bases; junction bases not matched to a gene: 13. In DNA, the CDR3 is TGTGCCAGCAAAAGTGGAGGGGGCATGTGGTATGGCTACACCTTC. It yields the protein CASKSGGGMWYGYTF.

V and J are TRBV7-9 and TRBJ2-5; 9 bases agree with TRBD2. The CDR3 loop spans 16 amino acids. Trimming at V came to 3 bases and at J to 4 bases, leaving 9 bases not matched to a gene. CDR1 and CDR2 from the germline V gene are SEHNR and FQNEAQ (reference sequence). The CDR3 bases are TGTGCCAGCAGCTTTTGGCTACTAGCGGGTCCAGAGACCCAGTACTTC. Translation gives CASSFWLLAGPETQYF.

J is TRBJ1-1 and V is TRBV18; D not certain. This CDR3 is built from 15 residues. Germline-derived CDR1 and CDR2 are KGHSH and LQKENI. The V gene lost 0 bases and the J gene lost 0 bases, with 8 bases spanning the gap. CDR3 bases: TGTGCCAGCTCACCACCTAAGGGCATGAACACTGAAGCTTTCTTT. This encodes CASSPPKGMNTEAFF.

The chain employs TRBV28 and TRBJ1-1; 7 bases match TRBD1. The CDR3 runs 14 residues. V lost 1 base to trimming and J lost 7 bases; unmatched junction nucleotides: 6. Germline CDR1 is MDHEN and CDR2 is SYDVKM. This CDR3 is CASSLSAGGIEAFF. As DNA, the CDR3 is TGTGCCAGCAGTTTATCGGCAGGGGGGATTGAAGCTTTCTTT.

The J gene is TRBJ2-7, the V gene TRBV5-1, with D possibly TRBD2 on 6 matching bases. The ends were cut back, 2 bases at V and 0 bases at J, with 12 bases in the middle. Germline V gives CDR1 SGHRS, CDR2 YFSETQ. This CDR3 has 15 amino acids. In DNA, the CDR3 is TGCGCCAGCAGCTTTTCTAGCGTGCTCTCCTACGAGCAGTACTTC. The encoded protein is CASSFSSVLSYEQYF.